The sequence of this TCR beta chain was determined in a study of T cells of healthy individuals. This clonotype was picked up many times. From germline, CDR1 is DFQATT and CDR2 SNEGSKA (reference sequence). The CDR3 is 18 amino acids. The ends lost 2 bases at V and 4 bases at J; junction bases unmatched: 14. Each CDR3 protein is one row after TCRdb ran MiXCR on the 5' RACE reads. The sample has under 70,000 distinct CDR3 sequences; roughly 14% are singletons. This receptor was identified in a human donor in good health. The chain joins TRBV20-1 to TRBJ2-1; 10 nucleotides line up with TRBD2. CDR3 amino acids: CSARSGTELLAGYNEQFF. The CDR3 DNA sequence: TGCAGTGCTAGATCCGGGACAGAGCTACTAGCGGGGTACAATGAGCAGTTCTTC.